One sample yielded the 22 T cell receptor beta chains listed below, sequenced in a study of blood T cell repertoires in COVID-19. TCRdb's table, derived via immunoSEQ multiplex PCR, lists solely in-frame clones and lacks some. In the table there are roughly 250,000 clones, more than 75% of which are singletons. The sequencing input was peripheral blood. These receptors were obtained from an older woman with active or convalescent COVID-19.

As for this clone: This same CDR3 is encoded by further DNA sequences in the sample. The chain employs TRBV6-5 and TRBJ1-2; the match to TRBD1 covers 9 bases. The CDR3 spans 13 residues. Looked up from germline, CDR1 is MNHEY and CDR2 is SVGAGI. Losses at the gene ends were 6 bases for V and 3 bases for J; bases not matched to a gene: 2. The CDR3 sequence: CASRRQGDYGYTF. DNA for the CDR3: TGTGCCAGCAGGAGACAGGGGGACTATGGCTACACCTTC.

V and J are TRBV10-3 and TRBJ2-7, with D maybe TRBD1 (5 bases). The CDR3 extends over 13 amino acids. Germline assignment: CDR1 ENHRY and CDR2 SYGVKD. V lost 5 bases, J lost 4 bases, and 12 bases lay in between. The CDR3 region has the DNA TGTGCCATCAGTAGGACATCCGGGTACGAGCAGTACTTC. Translated, it gives CAISRTSGYEQYF.

The rearrangement uses TRBV10-3 and TRBJ1-2; D not resolved. The CDR3 totals 14 residues. The V and J ends lost 3 bases and 1 base respectively, with 9 bases between them. From germline, CDR1 is ENHRY and CDR2 SYGVKD. As DNA, the CDR3 is TGTGCCATCAGTGACCCACAGATTAACTATGGCTACACCTTC. This sequence encodes CAISDPQINYGYTF.

This chain connects TRBV7-9 to TRBJ2-7; D possibly corresponds to TRBD1 (5 bases). V gave up 7 bases and J gave up 2 bases, with 15 bases separating them. Germline assignment: CDR1 SEHNR and CDR2 FQNEAQ (reference sequence). The CDR3 is 14 amino acids. The CDR3 DNA reads TGTGCCAGCAACCAAGGGGCGGACGCCTACGAGCAGTACTTC. It is translated as CASNQGADAYEQYF.

The genes are TRBV7-6 and TRBJ2-1; TRBD2 matches 14 bases. The CDR3 length is 16 residues. Germline V CDR1 and CDR2: SGHVS, FNYEAQ. V was clipped by 1 base and J by 10 bases; unmatched bases: 6. Here the CDR3 reads CASSLGTSGGRVEQFF. CDR3 in DNA: TGTGCCAGCAGCTTAGGGACTAGCGGGGGGCGGGTCGAGCAGTTCTTC.

This sequence joins TRBV5-8 and TRBJ1-6; D gene unclear. The length of the CDR3 is 15 residues. V shed 0 bases and J shed 4 bases, with 8 bases lying between them. The germline gives CDR1 SGHTS, CDR2 YDEGEE. CDR3 loop: CASSLVSLYNSPLHF. The CDR3, as DNA: TGTGCCAGCAGCTTGGTATCCCTATATAATTCACCCCTCCACTTT.

The genes are TRBV5-8 and TRBJ1-5; TRBD1 matches at 9 bases. The ends lost 4 bases at V and 2 bases at J; junction bases unmatched: 4. This CDR3 region has 15 residues. In germline, CDR1 is SGHTS, CDR2 YDEGEE. Here the CDR3 DNA reads TGTGCCAGCAGCGGGGGACAGGGAGGCAATCAGCCCCAGCATTTT. Its translation: CASSGGQGGNQPQHF.

This clone occurred a few times. The CDR3 loop reads CASSDPGPYEQYF. CDR3 coding DNA: TGTGCCAGCAGTGACCCTGGGCCCTACGAGCAGTACTTC. The V gene is TRBV2, the J gene TRBJ2-7; D call uncertain. The CDR3 is 13 amino acids. Germline V gene lookup returns CDR1 SNHLY and CDR2 FYNNEI. The V gene lost 3 bases and the J gene lost 2 bases, with 8 bases spanning the gap. The complete variable domain, with remaining parts taken from reference TRBV2 and TRBJ2-7, reads EPEVTQTPSHQVTQMGQEVILRCVPISNHLYFYWYRQILGQKVEFLVSFYNNEISEKSEIFDDQFSVERPDGSNFTLKIRSTKLEDSAMYFCASSDPGPYEQYFGPGTRLTVT.

The CDR3 sequence: CASSPLGTPSSYNEQFF. CDR3 DNA sequence: TGTGCCAGCTCACCGTTGGGCACACCGAGCTCCTACAATGAGCAGTTCTTC. The rearrangement uses TRBV18 and TRBJ2-1; D uncertain. Germline CDR1 and CDR2: KGHSH and LQKENI. V was shortened by 3 bases and J by 0 bases, with 15 bases between the two germline ends. The CDR3 runs to 17 residues.

The genes are TRBV7-2 and TRBJ2-3, with 7 bases aligning to TRBD2. With 8 bases clipped from V and 2 bases from J, the junction kept 10 bases outside the gene matches. The CDR3 is made up of 15 amino acids. Germline V gene sequence: CDR1 SGHTA, CDR2 FQGNSA. In DNA form, the CDR3 reads TGTGCCAGCGGCACTAGCGTCACGGTCACAGATACGCAGTATTTT. Encoded protein: CASGTSVTVTDTQYF.

Written as DNA, the CDR3 is TGTGCCAGTAGACACCCGGAGGGTAATTCACCCCTCCACTTT. Residues: CASRHPEGNSPLHF. V and J are TRBV19 and TRBJ1-6; D remains unclear. In germline, CDR1 is LNHDA, CDR2 SQIVND (reference sequence). With 6 bases removed from V and 6 bases from J, the gap between germline ends came to 12 bases. The CDR3 length is 14 residues.

The genes are TRBV6-5 and TRBJ1-2, with 9 nucleotides matching TRBD1. Germline CDR1 is MNHEY and CDR2 is SVGAGI. The CDR3 has 15 residues. V was clipped by 6 bases and J by 2 bases; unmatched bases: 7. CDR3 region: CASRMGTGQNYGYTF. The CDR3 DNA follows: TGTGCCAGCAGAATGGGGACAGGGCAAAACTATGGCTACACCTTC.

The V call is TRBV6-5, the J call TRBJ2-3, with TRBD2 matching over 13 bases. Trimming removed 6 bases from V and 9 bases from J; junction bases left unmatched: 9. Germline CDR1 and CDR2: MNHEY and SVGAGI. CDR3 length: 15 amino acids. CDR3: CASRHTSGGAVTQYF. The CDR3 DNA follows: TGTGCCAGCAGACACACTAGCGGGGGGGCCGTAACGCAGTATTTT.

This clone occurred once. J is TRBJ1-2 and V is TRBV6-5; TRBD1 aligns across 10 bases. This CDR3 region has 15 residues. The germline gives CDR1 MNHEY, CDR2 SVGAGI. V trimming: 0 bases; J trimming: 5 bases; junction bases outside the gene matches: 3. The CDR3 region is CASSYSTGGEYGYTF. CDR3 DNA: TGTGCCAGCAGTTACTCGACAGGGGGCGAATATGGCTACACCTTC.

The chain links TRBV3-1 (or the pseudogene TRBV3-2) to TRBJ1-2, with TRBD1 identical over 8 bases. The germline V gene encodes CDR1 LGHDT and CDR2 YNNKEL (reference sequence). J lost 0 bases, V lost 6 bases, and 9 bases had no gene match. This CDR3 comprises 16 residues. The CDR3 bases are TGTGCCAGCAGTTTGATGAGGACAGGGTCTAACTATGGCTACACCTTC. This sequence encodes CASSLMRTGSNYGYTF.

The chain uses TRBV4-1 and TRBJ1-2, with D possibly matching TRBD1 (5 bases). V gave up 3 bases and J gave up 6 bases, with 23 bases separating them. This CDR3 contains 17 residues. Germline CDR1 reads MGHRA; CDR2 reads YSYEKL. The CDR3 loop is CASSQQSFSGGPDGYTF. The DNA of the CDR3 is TGCGCCAGCAGCCAGCAAAGTTTTTCCGGGGGTCCCGATGGCTACACCTTC.

The V and J genes are TRBV5-1 and TRBJ1-5; no firm D call. The V gene's germline CDR1 is SGHRS and CDR2 YFSETQ. CDR3 length: 14 residues. Between the trimmed V and J ends, which lost 4 bases and 6 bases, there was a span of 14 bases. CDR3 sequence (DNA): TGCGCCAGCAGCCCGGAGGGTTCCAGTCAGCCCCAGCATTTT. Its translation: CASSPEGSSQPQHF. The full variable domain, with the rest looked up from reference TRBV5-1 and TRBJ1-5, is KAGVTQTPRYLIKTRGQQVTLSCSPISGHRSVSWYQQTPGQGLQFLFEYFSETQRNKGNFPGRFSGRQFSNSRSEMNVSTLELGDSALYLCASSPEGSSQPQHFGDGTRLSIL.

The chain joins TRBV29-1 to TRBJ1-6; D not resolved. Germline V lookup: CDR1 SQVTM, CDR2 ANQGSEA. The V gene lost 4 bases and the J gene lost 7 bases, with 11 bases spanning the gap. This CDR3 region has 13 residues. CDR3 in DNA: TGCAGCGTTGGTGCCAGTTCAAATTCACCCCTCCACTTT. This gives the protein CSVGASSNSPLHF. Supplemented by reference TRBV29-1 and TRBJ1-6, the full variable domain reads SAVISQKPSRDICQRGTSLTIQCQVDSQVTMMFWYRQQPGQSLTLIATANQGSEATYESGFVIDKFPISRPNLTFSTLTVSNMSPEDSSIYLCSVGASSNSPLHFGNGTRLTVT.

The chain carries TRBV19 and TRBJ1-3, with a possible D match to TRBD1 (5 bases). The germline CDR1 and CDR2 sequences are LNHDA and SQIVND (reference sequence). The CDR3 covers 14 residues. V lost 6 bases and J 0 bases, leaving 9 bases between the germline ends. The DNA of the CDR3 is TGTGCCAGTAGGCCAGGGCACTCTGGAAACACCATATATTTT. Translating it yields CASRPGHSGNTIYF.

As for this clone: The sample has other DNA sequences that encode this CDR3 too. The chain carries TRBV7-6 and TRBJ1-1, with TRBD1 as a possible D gene (5 bases). The V gene lost 5 bases and the J gene lost 1 base, with 8 bases spanning the gap. The CDR3 is 13 amino acids. The germline V gene has CDR1 SGHVS and CDR2 FNYEAQ. The CDR3 nucleotides read TGTGCCAGCAGCCTCGGACAGAACACTGAAGCTTTCTTT. Amino acid sequence: CASSLGQNTEAFF. Variable domain in full (rest from reference TRBV7-6 and TRBJ1-1): GAGVSQSPRYKVTKRGQDVALRCDPISGHVSLYWYRQALGQGPEFLTYFNYEAQQDKSGLPNDRFSAERPEGSISTLTIQRTEQRDSAMYRCASSLGQNTEAFFGQGTRLTVV.

The chain has TRBV10-3 and TRBJ2-3, with TRBD2 matching 8 bases. Germline CDR1 ENHRY, CDR2 SYGVKD. V shed 8 bases, J shed 1 base, and the junction held 8 bases outside the gene matches. This CDR3 has 15 amino acids. The CDR3 protein is CAIAGNSGGTDTQYF. CDR3 coding DNA: TGTGCCATCGCGGGGAATAGCGGGGGCACAGATACGCAGTATTTT.

The CDR3 bases are TGTGCCAGCAGACCAGGGGGCTTGTATGGCTACACCTTC. It codes for CASRPGGLYGYTF. The rearrangement joins TRBV12-3 or TRBV12-4 to TRBJ1-2; 8 bases are shared with TRBD1. The CDR3 has 13 residues. Losses at the gene ends were 6 bases for V and 5 bases for J; bases not matched to a gene: 5.